These 23 T cell receptor beta chains came from one sample sequenced in a study of blood T cell repertoires in COVID-19 (TCRdb year 2020). Receptors were amplified or captured by the immunoSEQ multiplex PCR assay. TCRdb took this table from immuneACCESS and kept in-frame rearrangements with V and J called. Such tables lack part of the clones; where checked against another copy, unresolved V genes explain under half of the gap, and the rest is unexplained. The sample includes some 150,000 clones, with more than 75% observed a single time. The ten largest clones add up to over 2% of the sample. The material sequenced was peripheral blood. All receptors come from a man between 65 and 85 years old with acute or convalescent COVID-19.

The chain links TRBV7-8 to TRBJ2-2; TRBD1 is a possible D gene (6 bases). Germline V lookup: CDR1 SGHVS, CDR2 FQNEAQ. The CDR3 is 17 residues long. The V end lost 1 base, the J end lost 4 bases, and 16 bases lay between the germline ends. The CDR3 sequence is CASSLGVSGAITGELFF. The CDR3 DNA reads as TGTGCCAGCAGCTTAGGGGTATCAGGGGCTATCACCGGGGAGCTGTTTTTT.

V usage is TRBV6-6 and J usage is TRBJ2-1; TRBD1 matches 9 bases. CDR1 is MNHNY, CDR2 SVGAGI, per germline (reference sequence). The V segment lost 6 bases and the J segment 5 bases; nucleotides outside the gene matches: 8. The CDR3 consists of 15 residues. The CDR3 sequence is CASSTRRTGDNEQFF. DNA of the CDR3: TGTGCCAGCAGCACCCGGCGGACAGGGGACAATGAGCAGTTCTTC.

V and J are TRBV21-1 and TRBJ2-1; the D call in the table, TRBD1, was not verified against the DNA. TRBV21-1 is reported as a pseudogene. CDR3 length: 19 amino acids. This CDR3 reads CASSKRRTGGQSLYNEQFF. The CDR3 nucleotides are TGTGCCAGCAGCAAGCGCCGTACAGGGGGCCAAAGCCTATACAATGAGCAGTTCTTC.

The V and J genes are TRBV28 and TRBJ1-2; 8 nucleotides agree with TRBD1. The V and J ends lost 6 bases and 1 base, in that order; junction bases with no gene match: 13. The CDR3 runs to 17 residues. CDR1 is MDHEN, CDR2 SYDVKM, per germline. The CDR3 loop reads CASRPDRGPNLNYGYTF. The CDR3 DNA reads as TGTGCCAGCAGACCCGACAGGGGCCCCAACCTTAACTATGGCTACACCTTC.

The chain couples TRBV19 to TRBJ2-6; D possibly corresponds to TRBD2 (5 bases). From germline, CDR1 is LNHDA and CDR2 SQIVND (reference sequence). This CDR3 has 15 residues. V was trimmed by 2 bases and J by 0 bases, leaving 5 bases between them. Here the CDR3 reads CASSIRDSGANVLTF. CDR3 bases: TGTGCCAGTAGTATACGGGACTCTGGGGCCAACGTCCTGACTTTC.

The rearrangement links TRBV6-1 to TRBJ1-4; D is unclear. V lost 3 bases and J lost 8, with 10 bases in between. In germline, CDR1 is MNHNS, CDR2 SASEGT. This CDR3 contains 13 residues. The CDR3 here is CASSEGPVEKLFF. The CDR3, as DNA: TGTGCCAGCAGTGAGGGCCCCGTGGAAAAACTGTTTTTT.

About this clone itself: Other DNA sequences from this sample encode an identical CDR3 as well. The chain carries TRBV7-3 and TRBJ2-1, with 8 bases lining up with TRBD2. J gave up 4 bases and V 4 bases, and 9 bases lay outside the gene matches. CDR1 and CDR2 from the germline V gene are SGHTA and FQGTGA. This CDR3 is 16 amino acids long. DNA of the CDR3: TGTGCCAGCAGCTCCAGGGGAGCGGGGGATTACAATGAGCAGTTCTTC. Translation gives CASSSRGAGDYNEQFF. The complete variable domain, with remaining parts taken from reference TRBV7-3 and TRBJ2-1, reads GAGVSQTPSNKVTEKGKYVELRCDPISGHTALYWYRQSLGQGPEFLIYFQGTGAADDSGLPNDRFFAVRPEGSVSTLKIQRTERGDSAVYLCASSSRGAGDYNEQFFGPGTRLTVL.

The rearrangement uses TRBV28 and TRBJ1-2; 12 bases line up with TRBD1. Losses at the gene ends were 6 bases for V and 7 bases for J; bases not matched to a gene: 9. This CDR3 is built from 15 residues. The germline gives CDR1 MDHEN, CDR2 SYDVKM. CDR3 DNA: TGTGCCAGCAGGAAACCGGGACAGGGGGCGGTTGGCTACACCTTC. Translating it yields CASRKPGQGAVGYTF.

This chain connects TRBV18 to TRBJ2-1, with 9 nucleotides matching TRBD2. This CDR3 contains 17 residues. V shed 2 bases and J 8 bases; nucleotides not matched to a gene: 13. Germline-derived CDR1 and CDR2 are KGHSH and LQKENI. The CDR3 loop is CASSPSGASGIRDEQFF. The DNA for the CDR3 is TGTGCCAGCTCACCAAGCGGGGCTAGCGGGATAAGGGATGAGCAGTTCTTC.

The rearrangement uses TRBV24-1 and TRBJ2-3; 8 nucleotides align to TRBD2. V was clipped by 2 bases and J by 3 bases; unmatched bases: 12. The CDR3 totals 18 residues. Germline V gene sequence: CDR1 KGHDR, CDR2 SFDVKD. This chain's CDR3 is CATSDSLAGLVGTDTQYF. The DNA for the CDR3 is TGTGCCACCAGTGATTCGTTGGCGGGACTAGTTGGTACAGATACGCAGTATTTT.

The chain couples TRBV6-6 to TRBJ2-5, with 9 bases fitting TRBD1. The CDR3 runs to 19 residues. V lost 5 bases to trimming and J lost 2 bases; unmatched junction nucleotides: 18. Germline V CDR1 and CDR2: MNHNY, SVGAGI (reference sequence). The CDR3 DNA follows: TGTGCCAGCAGTCCTTACCCGATCAGAGACAGGGGGGGACAAGAGACCCAGTACTTC. Its protein product is CASSPYPIRDRGGQETQYF.

The J gene is TRBJ1-5, the V gene TRBV6-5; TRBD1 might be the D (6 bases). The CDR3 length is 14 residues. Germline loops: CDR1 MNHEY, CDR2 SVGAGI. V gave up 6 bases and J gave up 6 bases, with 15 bases separating them. The CDR3 region has the DNA TGTGCCAGCAGCCTCAGGGGTGTATTTCAGCCCCAGCATTTT. It specifies CASSLRGVFQPQHF.

The chain couples TRBV3-1 (or the pseudogene TRBV3-2) to TRBJ1-2; TRBD1 matches at 8 bases. This CDR3 region has 14 residues. V lost 6 bases to trimming and J lost 1 base; unmatched junction nucleotides: 4. Per the germline V gene, CDR1 is LGHDT and CDR2 is YNNKEL (reference sequence). This CDR3 reads CASSLQGDNYGYTF. CDR3 bases: TGTGCCAGCAGTTTACAGGGGGATAACTATGGCTACACCTTC.

The gene calls are TRBV7-2 and TRBJ2-4, with TRBD2 as a possible D gene (6 bases). The CDR3 loop spans 16 amino acids. Germline V gives CDR1 SGHTA, CDR2 FQGNSA. Trimming cost V 3 bases and J 8 bases, with 20 bases left between them. DNA of the CDR3: TGTGCCAGCAGCTTTAGCGGCCCCCATCTGGTGGACATTCAGTACTTC. It codes for CASSFSGPHLVDIQYF.

The V gene is TRBV6-5, the J gene TRBJ1-5; D remains unclear. Trimming took off 6 bases at V and 2 bases at J, with 17 bases between the two ends. CDR1 MNHEY and CDR2 SVGAGI come from the germline V gene. This CDR3 is 16 amino acids long. CDR3 coding DNA: TGTGCCAGCAGCTACCGGGCGGGAATTGGCAATCAGCCCCAGCATTTT. Protein sequence: CASSYRAGIGNQPQHF.

This chain links TRBV5-8 with TRBJ1-2, with 7 bases lining up with TRBD1. Germline trimming cut 4 bases from V and 2 bases from J; bases unmatched to any gene: 11. Per germline, CDR1 SGHTS and CDR2 YDEGEE. The CDR3 length is 16 residues. The CDR3 DNA reads as TGTGCCAGCAGCCTTTTCCTCCGCAGGGGGAACTATGGCTACACCTTC. Translated: CASSLFLRRGNYGYTF.

Notes on this clone: Additional DNA sequences in this sample encode the identical CDR3. This chain connects TRBV3-1 (or the pseudogene TRBV3-2) to TRBJ2-7; perhaps TRBD2 as D (6 bases). CDR1 LGHDT and CDR2 YNNKEL come from the germline V gene (reference sequence). Trimming removed 1 base from V and 1 base from J, with 11 bases in between. The length of the CDR3 is 15 residues. This chain's CDR3 is CASSQGTGASYEQYF. The CDR3 DNA is TGTGCCAGCAGCCAAGGTACGGGAGCATCCTACGAGCAGTACTTC.

Only a few counts were recorded for this clone. The DNA for the CDR3 is TGTGCCAGCAGTTTACCGCTAGCGGGGCGCACAGATACGCAGTATTTT. Protein product: CASSLPLAGRTDTQYF. The V and J genes are TRBV28 and TRBJ2-3; 9 nucleotides line up with TRBD2. CDR1 and CDR2 (germline): MDHEN, SYDVKM. The CDR3 is made up of 16 amino acids. The trim removed 2 bases at V and 1 base at J, leaving 4 bases unmatched.

V and J are TRBV12-3 or TRBV12-4 and TRBJ1-2; D ambiguous. V was pared by 10 bases and J by 2 bases, with 14 bases between. This CDR3 is 13 amino acids long. The CDR3 DNA reads as TGTGCCACCGCGGATTCTTTCAACTATGGCTACACCTTC. Translation: CATADSFNYGYTF.

J is TRBJ2-5 and V is TRBV7-8, with D tentatively TRBD2 (5 bases). Trimming removed 1 base from V and 4 bases from J, with 10 bases in between. The CDR3 has 14 residues. Germline CDR1 is SGHVS and CDR2 is FQNEAQ. CDR3 nucleotides: TGTGCCAGCAGCTTAGGGACTCCCCTAGAGACCCAGTACTTC. Its translation is CASSLGTPLETQYF.

The V call is TRBV5-4, the J call TRBJ2-1; 13 nucleotides agree with TRBD2. Germline V gene lookup returns CDR1 SGHNT and CDR2 YYREEE (reference sequence). The junction had 10 bases not matched to a gene; V was cut back by 10 bases and J by 0 bases. This CDR3 has 17 amino acids. The CDR3, as DNA: TGTGCCTCATCGAGGACTAGCGGGGGCAGCTCCTACAATGAGCAGTTCTTC. Amino acid sequence: CASSRTSGGSSYNEQFF.

This clone was recorded only once. The chain recombines TRBV11-2 with TRBJ2-1, with 12 bases aligning to TRBD2. The J segment lost 4 bases and the V segment lost 8 bases, leaving 3 bases of the junction unmatched. This CDR3 is built from 14 residues. Per germline, CDR1 SGHAT and CDR2 FQNNGV. As DNA, the CDR3 is TGTGCCAGCTCGACTAGCGGGAGTTACAATGAGCAGTTCTTC. As protein: CASSTSGSYNEQFF.

V is TRBV5-4 and J is TRBJ1-2; D gene unclear. Trimming cost V 2 bases and J 4 bases, with 12 bases left between them. CDR3 length: 14 residues. Germline lookup yields CDR1 SGHNT and CDR2 YYREEE (reference sequence). The CDR3 spells CASSFEEALYGYTF. Written as DNA, the CDR3 is TGTGCCAGCAGCTTTGAAGAGGCTCTCTATGGCTACACCTTC.